This is a list of T cell receptor beta chains from one sample in a study of blood T cell repertoires in COVID-19. Sequenced by immunoSEQ multiplex PCR; TCRdb stores in-frame clones only, minus some. Of approximately 160,000 clones listed, about 88% are singletons. Material: peripheral blood. Receptors were obtained from a man in his sixties with COVID-19, enrolled during active disease. Both conserved end residues are part of each CDR3. The D gene is left open where the match is weak. Size values are once, few and many counts, or a class for expanded clones, and some rows have none.

>TRBJ1-2|TRBD1|TRBV7-3|-
CASSLGQVPYGYTF
TGTGCCAGCAGCTTGGGACAGGTACCTTATGGCTACACCTTC
>TRBJ1-3|-|TRBV10-3|few
CAISEESYSGNTIYF
TGTGCCATCAGCGAGGAGAGTTACTCTGGAAACACCATATATTTT
>TRBJ1-1|TRBD1|TRBV6-6|-
CASSYHDRGAFF
TGTGCCAGCAGTTACCATGACAGGGGAGCTTTCTTT
>TRBJ2-3|TRBD2|TRBV10-2|-
CASSGGRGGLDTQYF
TGCGCCAGCAGCGGGGGGCGGGGGGGCCTCGATACGCAGTATTTT
>TRBJ1-4|TRBD1|TRBV28|-
CASGPGGGTNEKLFF
TGTGCCAGCGGCCCGGGAGGGGGCACTAATGAAAAACTGTTTTTT
>TRBJ1-1|-|TRBV6-6|few
CASSTREGAEAFF
TGTGCCAGCAGTACCAGGGAAGGCGCTGAAGCTTTCTTT
>TRBJ2-1|TRBD2|TRBV7-9|-
CASSYSGLAGGPSEQFF
TGTGCCAGCAGCTACTCGGGACTAGCGGGAGGGCCAAGTGAGCAGTTCTTC
>TRBJ1-5|-|TRBV7-8|-
CASSLRENSNQPQHF
TGTGCCAGCAGCTTAAGGGAGAATAGCAATCAGCCCCAGCATTTT
>TRBJ2-7|TRBD2|TRBV13|-
CASSSTASGIEYF
TGTGCCAGCAGCTCCACCGCTAGCGGGATCGAGTACTTC
>TRBJ1-5|-|TRBV3-1/TRBV3-2|once
CASRDVGGTSSNQPQHF
TGTGCCAGCAGGGACGTGGGGGGGACATCCAGCAATCAGCCCCAGCATTTT
>TRBJ1-2|-|TRBV27|-
CASSLSREGLGGYTF
TGTGCCAGCAGTTTATCGAGGGAGGGGTTGGGTGGCTACACCTTC
>TRBJ2-1|-|TRBV29-1|-
CSGIQGYNEQFF
TGCAGCGGAATACAGGGCTACAATGAGCAGTTCTTC
>TRBJ2-7|-|TRBV29-1|-
CSVGGGRYEQYF
TGCAGCGTTGGGGGCGGCCGGTACGAGCAGTACTTC
>TRBJ2-7|-|TRBV6-5|-
CASSYDGSGISYEQYF
TGTGCCAGCAGTTACGATGGTAGCGGAATATCCTACGAGCAGTACTTC
>TRBJ2-7|TRBD2|TRBV7-9|-
CASSSQSGRTNEQYF
TGTGCCAGCAGCTCCCAAAGCGGGAGGACGAACGAGCAGTACTTC
>TRBJ1-3|TRBD1|TRBV28|-
CASRAPGTAGNTIYF
TGTGCCAGCAGAGCCCCTGGGACAGCCGGAAACACCATATATTTT
>TRBJ1-5|-|TRBV6-5|-
CASSSGAGPGQPQHF
TGTGCCAGCAGTTCTGGGGCGGGGCCGGGGCAGCCCCAGCATTTT
>TRBJ2-7|TRBD2|TRBV4-1|-
CASSQDEAGGFSEQYF
TGCGCCAGCAGCCAAGACGAAGCGGGAGGATTCAGCGAGCAGTACTTC
>TRBJ2-7|-|TRBV5-8|-
CASSLMGDAYEQYF
TGTGCCAGCAGCCTGATGGGAGACGCCTACGAGCAGTACTTC
>TRBJ1-1|-|TRBV12-5|-
CASGLNNRDEAFF
TGTGCTAGTGGTTTGAATAACAGGGACGAAGCTTTCTTT
>TRBJ2-2|-|TRBV6-5|-
CASRVPAGELFF
TGTGCCAGTCGGGTTCCGGCCGGGGAGCTGTTTTTT
>TRBJ1-4|-|TRBV3-1/TRBV3-2|-
CASSQDRATTNEKLFF
TGTGCCAGCAGCCAAGATCGAGCCACAACTAATGAAAAACTGTTTTTT
>TRBJ1-5|TRBD1|TRBV19|-
CASRGTGPSNQPQHF
TGTGCCAGTAGGGGGACAGGGCCAAGCAATCAGCCCCAGCATTTT
>TRBJ1-2|-|TRBV18|once
CASSPLPGEGYTF
TGTGCCAGCTCACCACTTCCCGGGGAGGGCTACACCTTC
>TRBJ1-2|-|TRBV25-1|-
CASSERYGYTF
TGTGCCAGCAGTGAGCGATATGGCTACACCTTC
>TRBJ2-5|-|TRBV18|-
CASSFSGRETQYF
TGTGCCAGCTCCTTCTCAGGGCGAGAGACCCAGTACTTC
>TRBJ2-3|TRBD2|TRBV13|-
CASSRIAGGWDTQYF
TGTGCCAGCAGCCGAATAGCGGGGGGCTGGGATACGCAGTATTTT
>TRBJ2-5|-|TRBV14|-
CASSPGQQETQYF
TGTGCCAGCAGCCCGGGTCAACAAGAGACCCAGTACTTC
>TRBJ2-1|TRBD1|TRBV29-1|-
CSVSDRSNEQFF
TGCAGCGTTTCGGACAGGTCCAATGAGCAGTTCTTC
>TRBJ2-7|TRBD1|TRBV7-9|-
CASSLDGTGVVLYEQYF
TGTGCCAGCAGCTTAGATGGGACAGGGGTAGTGTTATACGAGCAGTACTTC
>TRBJ1-5|-|TRBV24-1|-
CATSEPGQGLRPQHF
TGTGCCACCAGTGAGCCGGGACAAGGTCTTCGGCCCCAGCATTTT
>TRBJ2-7|-|TRBV9|-
CASSVGYSSYEQYF
TGTGCCAGCAGCGTAGGCTACAGCTCCTACGAGCAGTACTTC
>TRBJ2-7|TRBD1|TRBV5-5|-
CASSWDRGPSYEQYF
TGTGCCAGCAGTTGGGACAGGGGCCCCTCCTACGAGCAGTACTTC
>TRBJ2-7|TRBD1|TRBV5-4|-
CASSAGTGVSEQYF
TGTGCCAGCAGCGCCGGGACAGGGGTTTCCGAGCAGTACTTC
>TRBJ1-4|TRBD1|TRBV12-3/TRBV12-4|once
CATTRTGWEKLFF
TGTGCCACCACCCGGACAGGATGGGAAAAACTGTTTTTT
>TRBJ2-3|TRBD2|TRBV29-1|-
CSGNAGLGTDTQYF
TGCAGCGGAAACGCGGGACTAGGGACAGATACGCAGTATTTT
>TRBJ1-5|-|TRBV9|-
CASSPDGGNQPQHF
TGTGCCAGCAGCCCAGATGGTGGCAATCAGCCCCAGCATTTT
>TRBJ2-1|TRBD2|TRBV11-3|-
CASSLRGGRDNNEQFF
TGTGCCAGCAGCTTAAGGGGCGGGAGAGATAACAATGAGCAGTTCTTC
>TRBJ2-4|-|TRBV7-2|-
CASSPDNDPKNIQYF
TGTGCCAGCAGCCCAGACAATGACCCCAAAAACATTCAGTACTTC
>TRBJ2-5|TRBD1|TRBV6-2/TRBV6-3|-
CASSVNRGVVETQYF
TGTGCCAGCAGTGTCAACAGGGGAGTTGTAGAGACCCAGTACTTC
>TRBJ1-1|-|TRBV30|once
CAWSPTGNTEAFF
TGTGCCTGGAGTCCTACAGGGAACACTGAAGCTTTCTTT
>TRBJ2-1|-|TRBV2|-
CASTRYNEQFF
TGTGCCAGCACGCGATACAATGAGCAGTTCTTC
>TRBJ1-3|-|TRBV19|-
CASTASTAGNTIYF
TGTGCCAGTACCGCCTCAACAGCTGGAAACACCATATATTTT
>TRBJ1-1|-|TRBV4-2|-
CASSQLLSGTEAFF
TGTGCCAGCAGCCAGTTGCTCTCGGGCACTGAAGCTTTCTTT